This entry lists 27 T cell receptor beta chains sequenced from one sample in a study of cytomegalovirus exposure and HLA in healthy donors (TCRdb year 2017). The protocol used for the library was the immunoSEQ multiplex PCR assay. TCRdb limited this immuneACCESS table to in-frame rearrangements with V and J called. A share of clones is missing; checked studies link under half to unresolved V genes, and the rest is unexplained. In all, the sample holds 120,000 or so clones, and nearly 90% of those were seen once. Around 1.2% of the sample lies in the top ten. Source material: PBMCs. The receptors here all came from a young woman in good health and CMV-seronegative.

The genes are TRBV5-1 and TRBJ2-7; TRBD2 aligns across 7 bases. CDR3 length: 16 amino acids. Germline lookup yields CDR1 SGHRS and CDR2 YFSETQ. V gave up 6 bases and J gave up 4 bases; unmatched junction bases: 16. CDR3 region: CASTNWAGTTAYEQYF. The CDR3 DNA reads as TGCGCCAGCACCAATTGGGCCGGGACTACCGCGTACGAGCAGTACTTC.

The chain employs TRBV7-2 and TRBJ1-5; 9 bases line up with TRBD1. The CDR3 has 14 amino acids. V was pared by 5 bases and J by 6 bases, with 5 bases of the junction left unmatched. CDR1 and CDR2 (germline): SGHTA, FQGNSA. The CDR3 DNA reads as TGTGCCAGCAGCGCTACAGGGGGCCCTCAGCCCCAGCATTTT. It yields the protein CASSATGGPQPQHF.

The V gene is TRBV6-1, the J gene TRBJ2-1; D not certain. Between the trimmed V and J ends, which lost 1 base and 14 bases, there was a span of 6 bases. Looked up from germline, CDR1 is MNHNS and CDR2 is SASEGT. This CDR3 is 10 amino acids long. In DNA form, the CDR3 reads TGTGCCAGCAGTGAAGTGAGTAAGTTCTTC. Encoded protein: CASSEVSKFF.

This clone appeared a single time. The chain is built from TRBV9 and TRBJ2-1, with 8 bases aligning to TRBD1. Germline trimming cut 3 bases from V and 14 bases from J; bases unmatched to any gene: 7. The CDR3 loop spans 12 amino acids. CDR1 is SGDLS, CDR2 YYNGEE, per germline. CDR3 sequence (DNA): TGTGCCAGCAGCGCGGGGACAGGAGTGGAGTTCTTC. Translating gives CASSAGTGVEFF.

The V and J genes are TRBV4-3 and TRBJ2-1; 12 positions agree with TRBD2. Trimming cost V 1 base and J 9 bases; bases outside gene matches: 7. Germline V gene lookup returns CDR1 LGHNA and CDR2 YSLEER. The CDR3 contains 16 residues. CDR3 coding DNA: TGCGCCAGCAGCCAAGGACTAGCGGGAGCCAGGGGTGAGCAGTTCTTC. Protein sequence: CASSQGLAGARGEQFF.

V is TRBV7-9 and J is TRBJ2-3, with 8 bases fitting TRBD2. CDR1 is SEHNR and CDR2 is FQNEAQ in the germline V gene (reference sequence). This CDR3 spans 14 amino acids. CDR3 region: CGTVSGDLRDTQYF. In DNA form, the CDR3 reads TGTGGCACGGTTAGCGGGGACCTCCGAGATACGCAGTATTTT.

The V call is TRBV5-6, the J call TRBJ2-2; TRBD2 matches 8 bases. This CDR3 has 16 amino acids. Trimming at V came to 2 bases and at J to 6 bases, leaving 9 bases not matched to a gene. From germline, CDR1 is SGHDT and CDR2 YYEEEE. The CDR3 here is CASSLGVSGRPGELFF. The CDR3 DNA reads TGTGCCAGCAGCTTAGGGGTGAGCGGGAGACCCGGGGAGCTGTTTTTT.

The gene calls are TRBV25-1 and TRBJ1-3, with D unclear. V was trimmed by 2 bases and J by 0 bases, leaving 5 bases between them. Germline values: CDR1 MGHDK, CDR2 SYGVNS. The CDR3 extends over 14 amino acids. The CDR3 sequence is CASSEAGSGNTIYF. CDR3 sequence (DNA): TGTGCCAGCAGTGAAGCGGGCTCTGGAAACACCATATATTTT. The variable domain in full, completed from reference TRBV25-1 and TRBJ1-3, reads EADIYQTPRYLVIGTGKKITLECSQTMGHDKMYWYQQDPGMELHLIHYSYGVNSTEKGDLSSESTVSRIRTEHFPLTLESARPSHTSQYLCASSEAGSGNTIYFGEGSWLTVV.

The CDR3 DNA sequence: TGTGCCACCAGCAGAGCCAGGGCCCGGATAGCTAACTATGGCTACACCTTC. It yields the protein CATSRARARIANYGYTF. V is TRBV15 and J is TRBJ1-2; D might be TRBD1 (5 bases). Deletions cut 1 base from V and 0 bases from J, with 15 bases between. The germline V gene encodes CDR1 LNHNV and CDR2 YYDKDF (reference sequence). The CDR3 totals 17 residues.

The J gene is TRBJ1-1, the V gene TRBV7-6; D not certain. V was trimmed by 8 bases and J by 0 bases, leaving 25 bases between them. The germline gives CDR1 SGHVS, CDR2 FNYEAQ. The CDR3 is 18 amino acids. CDR3 sequence (DNA): TGTGCCAGCCAAGATGGGGAGGTTACAGAATTCATGAACACTGAAGCTTTCTTT. It yields the protein CASQDGEVTEFMNTEAFF. Full variable domain (remainder filled in from reference TRBV7-6 and TRBJ1-1): GAGVSQSPRYKVTKRGQDVALRCDPISGHVSLYWYRQALGQGPEFLTYFNYEAQQDKSGLPNDRFSAERPEGSISTLTIQRTEQRDSAMYRCASQDGEVTEFMNTEAFFGQGTRLTVV.

The rearrangement links TRBV7-2 to TRBJ2-5, with D unresolved. This CDR3 is built from 14 residues. V gave up 5 bases and J gave up 5 bases, with 15 bases separating them. The V gene's germline CDR1 is SGHTA and CDR2 FQGNSA. The CDR3 nucleotides are TGTGCCAGCAGCCACAACGGAGATGGGGAGACCCAGTACTTC. As protein: CASSHNGDGETQYF.

CDR3 amino acids: CASSREGSTGELFF. The CDR3 bases are TGTGCCAGCAGTCGGGAGGGGTCCACCGGGGAGCTGTTTTTT. This chain uses TRBV6-4 with TRBJ2-2; 8 bases agree with TRBD2. The CDR3 has 14 residues. The V and J ends lost 5 bases and 4 bases, in that order; junction bases with no gene match: 3. Per germline, CDR1 MRHNA and CDR2 SNTAGT.

The V call is TRBV30, the J call TRBJ2-7; perhaps TRBD2 as D (6 bases). CDR1 GTSNPN and CDR2 SVGIG come from the germline V gene (reference sequence). Between the trimmed V and J ends, which lost 3 bases and 4 bases, there was a span of 16 bases. The CDR3 totals 14 residues. The CDR3 loop reads CAWSGDSTPYEQYF. CDR3 nucleotides: TGTGCCTGGAGCGGGGACTCTACGCCTTACGAGCAGTACTTC.

V and J are TRBV28 and TRBJ1-5; no reliable D call. The CDR3 totals 17 residues. Germline V gives CDR1 MDHEN, CDR2 SYDVKM. Trimming pared 1 base from V and 4 bases from J, leaving 17 bases between. CDR3 DNA: TGTGCCAGCAGTTTATTGAAGGGAGGTTCGGTGAATCAGCCCCAGCATTTT. This translates into CASSLLKGGSVNQPQHF.

In its sample, this clone was seen a few times. The chain has TRBV6-4 and TRBJ2-3, with 14 nucleotides matching TRBD2. The CDR3 spans 15 residues. From germline, CDR1 is MRHNA and CDR2 SNTAGT. V lost 4 bases to trimming and J lost 4 bases; unmatched junction nucleotides: 1. In DNA form, the CDR3 reads TGTGCCAGCAGTGGGACTAGCGGGGGGTCAGATACGCAGTATTTT. Translated, it gives CASSGTSGGSDTQYF.

The chain couples TRBV29-1 to TRBJ1-4; 7 bases line up with TRBD1. CDR1 is SQVTM, CDR2 ANQGSEA, per germline. This CDR3 spans 18 amino acids. V dropped 4 bases and J dropped 1; count of bases not matched to a gene: 15. The CDR3 DNA sequence: TGCAGCGTTGTCGTCTCGGAGGGGGCACTGAGAACTAATGAAAAACTGTTTTTT. Protein sequence: CSVVVSEGALRTNEKLFF.

The gene calls are TRBV18 and TRBJ1-4; the match to TRBD1 covers 8 bases. CDR3 size: 15 residues. V trimming: 2 bases; J trimming: 7 bases; junction bases outside the gene matches: 6. Germline lookup yields CDR1 KGHSH and CDR2 LQKENI. The CDR3 nucleotides read TGTGCCAGCTCACCAAGAACAGGGGGTGGTGAAAAACTGTTTTTT. Amino acid sequence: CASSPRTGGGEKLFF.

The chain couples TRBV6-5 to TRBJ1-5; D possibly corresponds to TRBD1 (6 bases). Germline V gives CDR1 MNHEY, CDR2 SVGAGI. The CDR3 has 15 residues. Deletions cut 6 bases from V and 0 bases from J, with 12 bases between. CDR3 sequence: CASRGAGHSNQPQHF. In nucleotides, the CDR3 is TGTGCCAGCAGGGGGGCAGGGCATAGCAATCAGCCCCAGCATTTT.

The chain joins TRBV6-1 to TRBJ1-4; D gene ambiguous. The V end lost 6 bases, the J end lost 6 bases, and 14 bases lay between the germline ends. This CDR3 is 14 amino acids long. Germline CDR1 reads MNHNS; CDR2 reads SASEGT. CDR3: CASSRTGWDEKLFF. Written as DNA, the CDR3 is TGTGCCAGCAGCCGGACTGGGTGGGATGAAAAACTGTTTTTT.

The chain is built from TRBV7-8 and TRBJ1-3, with 9 bases lining up with TRBD1. This CDR3 comprises 15 residues. Germline loops: CDR1 SGHVS, CDR2 FQNEAQ. Trimming removed 3 bases from V and 3 bases from J; junction bases left unmatched: 3. The CDR3 DNA sequence: TGTGCCAGCAGCTTGGGACAGGGAAGTGGAAACACCATATATTTT. This translates into CASSLGQGSGNTIYF.

CDR3 region: CATSRPSSGGVYEQFF. CDR3 in DNA: TGTGCCACCAGCAGACCTTCTAGCGGGGGCGTATATGAGCAGTTCTTC. V usage is TRBV15 and J usage is TRBJ2-1; TRBD2 aligns across 10 bases. The germline gives CDR1 LNHNV, CDR2 YYDKDF (reference sequence). The CDR3 is made up of 16 amino acids. V dropped 2 bases and J dropped 8; count of bases not matched to a gene: 9. Full variable domain (remainder filled in from reference TRBV15 and TRBJ2-1): DAMVIQNPRYQVTQFGKPVTLSCSQTLNHNVMYWYQQKSSQAPKLLFHYYDKDFNNEADTPDNFQSRRPNTSFCFLDIRSPGLGDTAMYLCATSRPSSGGVYEQFFGPGTRLTVL.

This chain connects TRBV6-6 to TRBJ2-1; 8 nucleotides agree with TRBD1. This CDR3 is built from 15 residues. Unmatched junction bases numbered 6, after V lost 0 bases and J lost 8 bases. Germline V gene data show CDR1 as MNHNY and CDR2 as SVGAGI (reference sequence). The CDR3 is CASSYSTGEFDEQFF. CDR3 DNA: TGTGCCAGCAGTTACTCGACAGGGGAATTCGATGAGCAGTTCTTC.

This clone was detected once. The chain employs TRBV28 and TRBJ2-1; 7 bases map to TRBD2. Germline V CDR1 and CDR2: MDHEN, SYDVKM. The ends lost 3 bases at V and 0 bases at J; junction bases unmatched: 2. The CDR3 spans 15 residues. The CDR3 is CASSFAGASYNEQFF. The CDR3 DNA reads TGTGCCAGCAGTTTCGCGGGAGCCTCCTACAATGAGCAGTTCTTC.

CDR3 amino acids: CASSLALRGKGSGNTIYF. Written as DNA, the CDR3 is TGTGCCAGCAGCTTAGCGCTGAGGGGGAAGGGGTCTGGAAACACCATATATTTT. The chain links TRBV7-2 to TRBJ1-3; maybe TRBD1 (6 bases). Trimming cost V 0 bases and J 1 base, with 16 bases left between them. The CDR3 length is 18 residues. The germline CDR1 and CDR2 sequences are SGHTA and FQGNSA.

Only a few counts were recorded for this clone. J is TRBJ2-7 and V is TRBV11-2; 8 bases agree with TRBD1. This CDR3 comprises 15 residues. J lost 1 base, V lost 5 bases, and 7 bases had no gene match. CDR1 and CDR2 (germline): SGHAT, FQNNGV. CDR3 residues: CASSSARQGSYEQYF. The CDR3 coding sequence is TGTGCCAGCAGCAGCGCGAGACAGGGGTCCTACGAGCAGTACTTC.

This sequence joins TRBV29-1 and TRBJ2-7; 8 bases agree with TRBD2. This CDR3 region has 12 residues. Germline trimming cut 1 base from V and 12 bases from J; bases unmatched to any gene: 8. The germline V gene encodes CDR1 SQVTM and CDR2 ANQGSEA. Written as DNA, the CDR3 is TGCAGCGTTGAAGCACCGGGACTAGATTTGTACTTC. This gives the protein CSVEAPGLDLYF.

The V and J genes are TRBV30 and TRBJ1-4, with D possibly TRBD1 on 6 matching bases. The CDR3 consists of 14 residues. CDR1 GTSNPN and CDR2 SVGIG come from the germline V gene (reference sequence). V dropped 1 base and J dropped 7 bases, with 13 bases sitting between them. The CDR3 DNA follows: TGTGCCTGGAGTGGAGGGGGAGAAGCTGAAAAACTGTTTTTT. Its protein is CAWSGGGEAEKLFF.